The table lists the clone carrying this T cell receptor (beta chain) with a few counts. Its antigen is unidentified. TCRdb ran MiXCR on the 5' RACE reads and lists one entry per CDR3 protein. The sample lists 1.5 million to 2 million distinct CDR3 sequences, under 35% seen once, with approximately 0.25% in the top ten. V lost 2 bases to trimming and J lost 0 bases, with 9 bases between them. The CDR3 totals 15 residues. CDR1 is SGDLS and CDR2 is YYNGEE in the germline V gene. These data come from a study of identical twins. Study-level results: Researchers reported excess low generation probability among twin-shared out-of-frame alpha sequences. There were fewer insertions in abundant cord blood beta clonotypes, but memory repertoires showed no such pattern.

The TCR originated in a newborn girl in good health. Specimen: cord blood. This chain connects TRBV9 to TRBJ2-1, with a possible D match to TRBD2 (5 bases). The CDR3 here is CASSVARVSYNEQFF. In DNA form, the CDR3 reads TGTGCCAGCAGCGTGGCGAGGGTCTCCTACAATGAGCAGTTCTTC. The full variable domain, rest sourced from reference TRBV9 and TRBJ2-1, is DSGVTQTPKHLITATGQRVTLRCSPRSGDLSVYWYQQSLDQGLQFLIQYYNGEERAKGNILERFSAQQFPDLHSELNLSSLELGDSALYFCASSVARVSYNEQFFGPGTRLTVL.